This paragraph covers one TCR beta chain sequence. This sample was included in a study of T cell changes during pregnancy in multiple sclerosis. The CDR3 totals 14 residues. Germline V gene data show CDR1 as SGHDT and CDR2 as YYEEEE. Trimming shortened V by 2 bases and J by 3 bases, and 11 bases separated the two germline ends. The data were produced by immunoSEQ multiplex PCR, yet TCRdb's version contains in-frame clones alone and is incomplete. Among approximately 92,000 clones, around 93% were seen once, and the ten largest hold almost 1%. The rearrangement uses TRBV5-6 and TRBJ2-5, with D tentatively TRBD1 (6 bases). Material: peripheral blood, obtained after pregnancy. This TCR came from a female donor with multiple sclerosis, enrolled in a pregnancy study. The CDR3 here is CASSFSGVEETQYF. For the CDR3, the DNA is TGTGCCAGCAGCTTTTCAGGGGTTGAAGAGACCCAGTACTTC.